This is a list of T cell receptor beta chains from one sample in a study of blood T cell repertoires in COVID-19. Clones were sequenced by immunoSEQ multiplex PCR, and TCRdb holds only the in-frame ones, with some missing. The sample lists around 140,000 clones; about 80% were seen once. The sample taken for sequencing was PBMCs or T cells enriched from blood (not recorded which). All receptors come from a man aged 40-49 years with acute COVID-19. Both conserved end residues are part of each CDR3. Fields, in order: V gene, clone size, D gene, J gene, CDR3 protein, CDR3 DNA. D genes are given only for firm matches. The size field is filled for only some rows; it gives once, few, many or a size class.

V gene: TRBV15; clone size: -; D gene: -; J gene: TRBJ2-1; CDR3 protein: CATRWEAGIEGNEQFF; CDR3 DNA: TGTGCCACCAGATGGGAAGCGGGCATAGAAGGGAATGAGCAGTTCTTC
V gene: TRBV24-1; clone size: -; D gene: TRBD1; J gene: TRBJ2-6; CDR3 protein: CATSGLLWQGVPGANVLTF; CDR3 DNA: TGTGCCACCAGTGGCCTGTTGTGGCAGGGGGTTCCGGGGGCCAACGTCCTGACTTTC
V gene: TRBV19; clone size: medium-sized; D gene: -; J gene: TRBJ1-5; CDR3 protein: CASSFSGNQPQHF; CDR3 DNA: TGTGCCAGTTCCTTTTCGGGGAATCAGCCCCAGCATTTT
V gene: TRBV5-1; clone size: -; D gene: TRBD1; J gene: TRBJ2-5; CDR3 protein: CASASFRDSQETQYF; CDR3 DNA: TGCGCCAGCGCCTCTTTCCGGGACAGCCAAGAGACCCAGTACTTC
V gene: TRBV28; clone size: -; D gene: -; J gene: TRBJ2-1; CDR3 protein: CASSLFRQFNEQFF; CDR3 DNA: TGTGCCAGCAGTTTGTTCCGACAGTTCAATGAGCAGTTCTTC
V gene: TRBV6-5; clone size: -; D gene: TRBD1; J gene: TRBJ2-7; CDR3 protein: CASRDRDEQYF; CDR3 DNA: TGTGCCAGCAGAGACAGGGACGAGCAGTACTTC
V gene: TRBV19; clone size: -; D gene: TRBD1; J gene: TRBJ2-1; CDR3 protein: CASSDRGGGYNEQFF; CDR3 DNA: TGTGCCAGTAGCGACAGGGGAGGAGGCTACAATGAGCAGTTCTTC
V gene: TRBV5-1; clone size: -; D gene: TRBD1; J gene: TRBJ1-6; CDR3 protein: CASSLYRGNSPLHF; CDR3 DNA: TGCGCCAGCAGCTTGTACAGGGGAAATTCACCCCTCCACTTT
V gene: TRBV28; clone size: -; D gene: TRBD1; J gene: TRBJ1-6; CDR3 protein: CASSWGQGRTPLHF; CDR3 DNA: TGTGCCAGCAGCTGGGGACAGGGCCGGACACCCCTCCACTTT
V gene: TRBV7-2; clone size: -; D gene: -; J gene: TRBJ2-5; CDR3 protein: CASSPVQGQETQYF; CDR3 DNA: TGTGCCAGCAGTCCTGTTCAGGGGCAAGAGACCCAGTACTTC
V gene: TRBV19; clone size: -; D gene: -; J gene: TRBJ2-1; CDR3 protein: CASSIAGYNEQFF; CDR3 DNA: TGTGCCAGTAGTATCGCGGGGTACAATGAGCAGTTCTTC
V gene: TRBV6-5; clone size: few; D gene: -; J gene: TRBJ2-7; CDR3 protein: CASSFKQTGRSYEQYF; CDR3 DNA: TGTGCCAGCAGTTTCAAACAGACAGGCCGCTCCTACGAGCAGTACTTC
V gene: TRBV14; clone size: -; D gene: -; J gene: TRBJ2-2; CDR3 protein: CASSLISGILGGELFF; CDR3 DNA: TGTGCCAGCAGCCTGATTAGCGGAATCTTGGGCGGGGAGCTGTTTTTT
V gene: TRBV27; clone size: -; D gene: -; J gene: TRBJ1-3; CDR3 protein: CGGGVPGNTIYF; CDR3 DNA: TGTGGGGGGGGAGTCCCTGGAAACACCATATATTTT
V gene: TRBV28; clone size: -; D gene: -; J gene: TRBJ2-7; CDR3 protein: CASRLGRVSYEQYF; CDR3 DNA: TGTGCCAGCAGGCTAGGTCGAGTCTCCTACGAGCAGTACTTC